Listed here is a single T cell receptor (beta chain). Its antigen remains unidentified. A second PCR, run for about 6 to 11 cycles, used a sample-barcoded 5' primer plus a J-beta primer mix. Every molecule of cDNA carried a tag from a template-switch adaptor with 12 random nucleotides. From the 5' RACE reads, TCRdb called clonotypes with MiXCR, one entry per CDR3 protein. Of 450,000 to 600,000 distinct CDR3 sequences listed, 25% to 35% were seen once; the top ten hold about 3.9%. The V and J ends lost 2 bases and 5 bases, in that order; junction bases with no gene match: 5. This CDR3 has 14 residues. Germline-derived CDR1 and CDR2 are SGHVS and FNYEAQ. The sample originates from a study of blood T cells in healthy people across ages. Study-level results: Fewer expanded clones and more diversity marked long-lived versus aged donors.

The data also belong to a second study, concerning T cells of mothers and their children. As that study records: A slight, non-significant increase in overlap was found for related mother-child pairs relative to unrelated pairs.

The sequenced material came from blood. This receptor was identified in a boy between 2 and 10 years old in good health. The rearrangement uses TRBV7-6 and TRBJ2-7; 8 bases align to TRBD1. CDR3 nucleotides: TGTGCCAGCAGCTTACAGGGGGCGATGAACGAGCAGTACTTC. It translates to CASSLQGAMNEQYF. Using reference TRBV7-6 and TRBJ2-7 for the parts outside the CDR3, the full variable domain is GAGVSQSPRYKVTKRGQDVALRCDPISGHVSLYWYRQALGQGPEFLTYFNYEAQQDKSGLPNDRFSAERPEGSISTLTIQRTEQRDSAMYRCASSLQGAMNEQYFGPGTRLTVT.